This T cell receptor beta chain was retrieved from a study of T cells after yellow fever vaccination. TCR cDNA, made by 5'RACE template switching, carried an added universal primer site and UMIs. TCRdb recomputed calls from the 5' RACE reads with MiXCR, one row per CDR3 protein. This table holds about 58,000 distinct CDR3 sequences, roughly 7.4% found once. The CDR3 is 15 residues long. CDR1 and CDR2 (germline): SGHDN, FVKESK. The V gene lost 3 bases and the J gene lost 0 bases, with 11 bases spanning the gap. This clonotype was seen more than once but under ten times. Specimen: CD8+ T cells sorted from PBMCs, collected on the day of the first yellow fever vaccination. The clonotype originates from a man aged 18 to 29 who received the YFV17D yellow fever vaccine. V and J are TRBV14 and TRBJ1-1; D is unclear. CDR3 coding DNA: TGTGCCAGCAGCCAGATCCTACCGCTGAACACTGAAGCTTTCTTT. Amino acid sequence: CASSQILPLNTEAFF.